The T cell receptor (beta chain) described here comes from a study of spatial heterogeneity in lung cancer. In the study overall: PBMC samples from follow-up, where available, were sequenced a median of around two years after resection.

The time point was: blood at routine non-recurrence follow-up after resection. Without sorting, whole RNA was sequenced from tumor, nontumor lung or frozen PBMC. V shed 5 bases and J shed 0 bases, with 18 bases lying between them. Germline CDR1 SGHVS, CDR2 FQNEAQ. The CDR3 sequence is 17 residues long. TCRdb ran MiXCR on the 5' RACE reads and lists one entry per CDR3 protein. The table records more than 25,000 distinct CDR3 sequences, roughly 5.6% of them present only once. This sequence was found in a male donor with early-stage non-small cell lung cancer. The rearrangement links TRBV7-8 to TRBJ2-3; D could derive from TRBD1 or TRBD2 (6 bases each). This specimen was PBMCs, taken at follow-up. CDR3 in amino acids: CASSLLVRGASTDTQYF. In nucleotides, the CDR3 is TGTGCCAGCAGCCTATTAGTGAGGGGGGCTAGCACAGATACGCAGTATTTT.